The clone carrying this T cell receptor beta chain was recorded many times. No ophthalmopathy progression within 18 months constituted stable Graves' hyperthyroidism. PBMCs stemmed from 10 ml fresh peripheral blood. The source of the sample is a study of T cells in Graves' hyperthyroidism and ophthalmopathy. Germline V gene lookup returns CDR1 MNHEY and CDR2 SMNVEV (reference sequence). Unmatched junction bases numbered 5, after V lost 6 bases and J lost 4 bases. The CDR3 length is 13 residues. Amplified TCR beta CDR3 regions came from RNA transcripts. HTBI primers drove first-round RT-PCR of the TCR CDR3. TCRdb reanalysed the multiplex PCR reads using MiXCR and keeps one entry per CDR3 protein. The sample lists about 740,000 distinct CDR3 sequences; about 15% were seen once.

The sequenced sample was blood. The genes are TRBV27 and TRBJ1-2; 7 bases agree with TRBD1. This clonotype originated in a woman aged 18-29 years with Graves' hyperthyroidism. CDR3 in amino acids: CASSLTGAYGYTF. The DNA of the CDR3 is TGTGCCAGCAGCTTAACAGGGGCCTATGGCTACACCTTC.